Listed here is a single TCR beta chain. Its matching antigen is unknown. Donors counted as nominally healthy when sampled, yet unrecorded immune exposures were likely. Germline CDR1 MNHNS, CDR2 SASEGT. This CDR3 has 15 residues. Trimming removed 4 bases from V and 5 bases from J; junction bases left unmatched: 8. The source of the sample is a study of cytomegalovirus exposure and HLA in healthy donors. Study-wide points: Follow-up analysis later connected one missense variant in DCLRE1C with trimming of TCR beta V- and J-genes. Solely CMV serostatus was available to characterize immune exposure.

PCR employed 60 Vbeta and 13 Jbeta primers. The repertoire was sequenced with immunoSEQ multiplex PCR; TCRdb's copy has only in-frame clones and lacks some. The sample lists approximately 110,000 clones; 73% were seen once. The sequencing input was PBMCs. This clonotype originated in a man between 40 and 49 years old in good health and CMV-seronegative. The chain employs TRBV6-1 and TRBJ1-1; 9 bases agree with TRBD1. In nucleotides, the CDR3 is TGTGCCAGCAGTGCCCCGGACAGGGGACAAACTGAAGCTTTCTTT. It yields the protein CASSAPDRGQTEAFF.